A selection of T cell receptor beta chains follows, all from one sample in a study of neurological immune-mediated disorders. TCRdb used MiXCR to reprocess the 5' RACE reads, holding one entry per CDR3 protein. The table shows 55,000 to 70,000 distinct CDR3 sequences, with roughly 4.9% occurring only once. Sequenced input: PBMCs. The receptors stem from a human donor with multiple sclerosis. The donor label of this sample is uncertain. Each CDR3 is given with its conserved first and last residue. D genes are given only for firm matches. Clone size is not always given. Where it is, it says once, few, many or a class for expanded clones.

>TRBJ2-4|TRBD1|many|TRBV20-1
CSALDRGDKNIQYF
TGCAGTGCGCTCGACAGGGGAGACAAAAACATTCAGTACTTC
>TRBJ2-1|TRBD2|many|TRBV20-1
CSARVNLAGVYNEQFF
TGCAGTGCTAGAGTGAACCTAGCGGGGGTCTACAATGAGCAGTTCTTC
>TRBJ2-1|NA|few|TRBV2
CASRVLGNEQFF
TGTGCCAGCAGGGTACTAGGGAATGAGCAGTTCTTC
>TRBJ1-5|NA|many|TRBV12-3/TRBV12-4
CASSLDRQPQHF
TGTGCCAGCAGCCTCGACCGACAGCCCCAGCATTTT
>TRBJ1-4|NA|many|TRBV7-2
CASSQRRSADPSSEKLFF
TGTGCCAGCAGCCAGAGGCGGTCGGCCGACCCTTCTAGTGAAAAACTGTTTTTT
>TRBJ2-7|NA|many|TRBV5-1
CASSWVGGGNEQYF
TGCGCCAGCAGCTGGGTTGGGGGCGGAAACGAGCAGTACTTC
>TRBJ2-2|NA|NA|TRBV5-6
CANRHLTGNTGELFF
TGTGCCAATAGACACCTGACGGGGAACACCGGGGAGCTGTTTTTT
>TRBJ2-6|NA|many|TRBV5-1
CASSLGLGANVLTF
TGCGCCAGCAGCTTAGGGTTGGGGGCCAACGTCCTGACTTTC
>TRBJ2-7|NA|many|TRBV27
CASSFSRDYEQYF
TGTGCCAGCAGTTTTTCCAGGGACTACGAGCAGTACTTC
>TRBJ1-1|NA|many|TRBV25-1
CARRHQNTEAFF
TGTGCCAGGAGACACCAGAACACTGAAGCTTTCTTT
>TRBJ2-7|NA|many|TRBV6-6
CASSYSSPDVSYEQYF
TGTGCCAGCAGTTACTCGTCGCCAGACGTATCCTACGAGCAGTACTTC
>TRBJ2-7|TRBD1|many|TRBV5-1
CASSWTGPREQYF
TGCGCCAGCAGCTGGACAGGGCCCCGCGAGCAGTACTTC
>TRBJ2-5|NA|many|TRBV11-2
CASSTWTGETQYF
TGTGCCAGCAGCACCTGGACGGGGGAGACCCAGTACTTC
>TRBJ1-1|NA|many|TRBV5-1
CASSLVGLNTEAFF
TGCGCCAGCAGCTTGGTTGGATTGAACACTGAAGCTTTCTTT